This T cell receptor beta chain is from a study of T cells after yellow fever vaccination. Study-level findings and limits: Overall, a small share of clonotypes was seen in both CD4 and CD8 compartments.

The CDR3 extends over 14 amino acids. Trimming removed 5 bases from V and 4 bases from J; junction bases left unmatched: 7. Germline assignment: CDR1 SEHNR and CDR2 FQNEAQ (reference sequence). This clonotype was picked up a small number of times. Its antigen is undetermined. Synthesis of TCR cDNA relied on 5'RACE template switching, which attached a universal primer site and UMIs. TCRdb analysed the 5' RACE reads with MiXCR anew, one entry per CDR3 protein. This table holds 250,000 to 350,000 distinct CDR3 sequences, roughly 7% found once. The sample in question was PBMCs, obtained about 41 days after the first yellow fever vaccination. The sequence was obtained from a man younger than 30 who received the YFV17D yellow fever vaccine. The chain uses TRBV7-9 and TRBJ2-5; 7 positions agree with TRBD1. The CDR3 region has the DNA TGTGCCAGCAGCGCCGGACAGGTTTCAGAGACCCAGTACTTC. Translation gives CASSAGQVSETQYF.